The 24 T cell receptor beta chains below come from one sample, sequenced in a study of Graves' ophthalmopathy and Graves' hyperthyroidism. The authors amplified TCR beta CDR3 regions from RNA transcripts. RT-PCR was first run with HTBI primers, then multiplex PCR in a second round. From the multiplex PCR reads, TCRdb called clonotypes with MiXCR, one entry per CDR3 protein. The sample has about 210,000 distinct CDR3 sequences; roughly 29% are singletons. The sequenced material came from peripheral blood. These receptors were taken from a man aged 50 to 59 with Graves' ophthalmopathy.

This clonotype was recorded at least ten times. The rearrangement joins TRBV15 to TRBJ1-1; D remains ambiguous. The V gene's germline CDR1 is LNHNV and CDR2 YYDKDF (reference sequence). CDR3 length: 13 residues. The V and J ends lost 3 bases and 1 base respectively, with 6 bases between them. The CDR3 coding sequence is TGTGCCACCAGCAGTCTCCAGAACACTGAAGCTTTCTTT. Protein: CATSSLQNTEAFF. The full variable domain, rest sourced from reference TRBV15 and TRBJ1-1, is DAMVIQNPRYQVTQFGKPVTLSCSQTLNHNVMYWYQQKSSQAPKLLFHYYDKDFNNEADTPDNFQSRRPNTSFCFLDIRSPGLGDTAMYLCATSSLQNTEAFFGQGTRLTVV.

Note on this clonotype: At one end, the junction sequence differs from germline, possibly due to a read error. This chain connects TRBV6-5 to TRBJ1-1, with a tentative D call TRBD1 (5 bases). The CDR3 contains 13 residues. Germline V CDR1 and CDR2: MNHEY, SVGAGI. The CDR3 reads CASRLTRVTEASF. As DNA, the CDR3 is TGTGCCAGCAGATTAACCAGGGTCACTGAAGCTTCCTTT.

This clonotype was picked up many times. The V call is TRBV2, the J call TRBJ2-7, with a tentative D call TRBD2 (5 bases). The CDR3 sequence is 15 residues long. V lost 2 bases, J lost 2 bases, and 13 bases lay in between. The germline V gene encodes CDR1 SNHLY and CDR2 FYNNEI. The CDR3 DNA is TGTGCCAGCAGTGAATTTGTGGGAGCTACCTACGAGCAGTACTTC. Translating it yields CASSEFVGATYEQYF.

The chain employs TRBV19 and TRBJ1-1; 7 nucleotides agree with TRBD1. Per germline, CDR1 LNHDA and CDR2 SQIVND (reference sequence). The CDR3 extends over 13 amino acids. V was pared by 5 bases and J by 8 bases, with 8 bases of the junction left unmatched. Here the CDR3 reads CASSVTGESEAFF. The CDR3 DNA reads as TGTGCCAGTAGTGTAACAGGGGAGAGCGAAGCTTTCTTT. Combining the CDR3 with reference TRBV19 and TRBJ1-1 gives the whole variable domain DGGITQSPKYLFRKEGQNVTLSCEQNLNHDAMYWYRQDPGQGLRLIYYSQIVNDFQKGDIAEGYSVSREKKESFPLTVTSAQKNPTAFYLCASSVTGESEAFFGQGTRLTVV.

This chain joins TRBV11-3 and TRBJ1-2; tentative D call: TRBD1 (6 bases). Germline lookup yields CDR1 SGHNT and CDR2 YENEEA. With 1 base removed from V and 4 bases from J, the gap between germline ends came to 13 bases. This CDR3 has 15 residues. CDR3 in amino acids: CASSLGQGTSYGYTF. In DNA form, the CDR3 reads TGTGCCAGCAGCTTAGGGCAGGGGACCAGCTATGGCTACACCTTC.

This clonotype was counted at least ten times. This chain uses TRBV29-1 with TRBJ2-6; tentative D call: TRBD2 (6 bases). The V gene's germline CDR1 is SQVTM and CDR2 ANQGSEA. Trimming left V 6 bases short and J 1 base short, with 10 bases between. This CDR3 region has 14 residues. The CDR3 loop is CSVAGQSGANVLTF. CDR3 bases: TGCAGCGTCGCGGGGCAGTCTGGGGCCAACGTCCTGACTTTC. The full variable domain, rest sourced from reference TRBV29-1 and TRBJ2-6, is SAVISQKPSRDICQRGTSLTIQCQVDSQVTMMFWYRQQPGQSLTLIATANQGSEATYESGFVIDKFPISRPNLTFSTLTVSNMSPEDSSIYLCSVAGQSGANVLTFGAGSRLTVL.

The J gene is TRBJ1-2, the V gene TRBV24-1, with D perhaps TRBD1 (6 bases). This CDR3 region has 17 residues. The V end was cut by 3 bases, the J end by 8 bases, with 24 bases between. Germline V gene lookup returns CDR1 KGHDR and CDR2 SFDVKD. In DNA form, the CDR3 reads TGTGCCACCAGTGATGTGGGGGGGGCCAACCCTTTTTACGGCTACACCTTC. Its translation is CATSDVGGANPFYGYTF.

There are many counts of this clonotype. The V gene is TRBV6-5, the J gene TRBJ2-7; possible D gene TRBD2, 6 bases. Germline values: CDR1 MNHEY, CDR2 SVGAGI. The CDR3 covers 14 residues. The V gene lost 1 base and the J gene lost 5 bases, with 12 bases spanning the gap. CDR3 DNA: TGTGCCAGCAGTTACTACGGGAGCAGGGACGAGCAGTACTTC. This translates into CASSYYGSRDEQYF.

This chain links TRBV7-2 with TRBJ1-1; D not resolved. Germline CDR1 reads SGHTA; CDR2 reads FQGNSA. The CDR3 is made up of 14 amino acids. Trimming stripped 5 bases from V and 4 bases from J, with 14 bases between. CDR3 loop: CASSERTGCTEAFF. CDR3 nucleotide sequence: TGTGCCAGCAGCGAGCGGACTGGATGCACTGAAGCTTTCTTT.

This clonotype was recorded many times. The genes are TRBV12-3 or TRBV12-4 and TRBJ2-2; TRBD1 is a possible D gene (7 bases). This CDR3 comprises 17 residues. V dropped 4 bases and J dropped 4 bases, with 19 bases sitting between them. In nucleotides, the CDR3 is TGTGCCAGCAGTTCTATCGGCAGGGGGGTATCCACCGGGGAGCTGTTTTTT. This encodes CASSSIGRGVSTGELFF.

This clonotype has a count of ten or more. This chain links TRBV11-2 with TRBJ2-7, with D tentatively TRBD1 or TRBD2 (7 bases each). CDR3 length: 13 amino acids. In germline, CDR1 is SGHAT, CDR2 FQNNGV. Trimming removed 2 bases from V and 6 bases from J, with 11 bases in between. CDR3 in DNA: TGTGCCAGCAGCTTATCCAGGGGGGGCGAGCAGTACTTC. It codes for CASSLSRGGEQYF.

At least ten counts were recorded for this clonotype. V and J are TRBV5-1 and TRBJ2-5, with 8 bases lining up with TRBD1. CDR3 length: 16 residues. With V trimmed by 0 bases and J by 2 bases, 6 bases remained unmatched. The V gene's germline CDR1 is SGHRS and CDR2 YFSETQ. The CDR3 DNA sequence: TGCGCCAGCAGCTTGGCTCCAAGGACAGGGCAAGAGACCCAGTACTTC. Translated: CASSLAPRTGQETQYF.

The V gene is TRBV7-8, the J gene TRBJ2-2; 9 bases are shared with TRBD1. The CDR3 consists of 16 residues. Looked up from germline, CDR1 is SGHVS and CDR2 is FQNEAQ. The junction had 6 bases not matched to a gene; V was cut back by 5 bases and J by 2 bases. The CDR3 bases are TGTGCCAGCAGCCGACGGACAGGGGCAAACACCGGGGAGCTGTTTTTT. Protein: CASSRRTGANTGELFF.

This clonotype appeared many times. The rearrangement joins TRBV4-2 to TRBJ1-6; 9 nucleotides line up with TRBD1. The CDR3 sequence is 17 residues long. V lost 2 bases and J lost 1; bases outside the gene matches: 3. CDR1 and CDR2 (germline): LGHNA, YNFKEQ. The DNA for the CDR3 is TGTGCCAGCAGCCAAAGGGACAGGGAGTCCTATAATTCACCCCTCCACTTT. Protein sequence: CASSQRDRESYNSPLHF.

This clonotype was counted ten times or more. This chain links TRBV20-1 with TRBJ2-5; 9 bases match TRBD2. Germline lookup yields CDR1 DFQATT and CDR2 SNEGSKA (reference sequence). The CDR3 contains 14 residues. V gave up 0 bases and J gave up 5 bases; unmatched junction bases: 4. Here the CDR3 DNA reads TGCAGTGCTAGAGATAGCGGGAGACAGGAGACCCAGTACTTC. Translation gives CSARDSGRQETQYF.

In this sample, this clonotype turned up many times. The genes are TRBV12-3 or TRBV12-4 and TRBJ2-4; 7 bases match TRBD1. With V trimmed by 2 bases and J by 7 bases, 2 bases remained unmatched. This CDR3 comprises 13 residues. CDR3 sequence: CASSLMGQNIQYF. As DNA, the CDR3 is TGTGCCAGCAGTTTAATGGGACAGAACATTCAGTACTTC.

The count of this clonotype is one. The rearrangement uses TRBV18 and TRBJ2-4; TRBD2 might be the D (6 bases). V was shortened by 4 bases and J by 11 bases, with 21 bases between the two germline ends. Germline V gene sequence: CDR1 KGHSH, CDR2 LQKENI. The CDR3 has 15 amino acids. The CDR3 spells CASSQRDSAVSVQYF. The CDR3 coding sequence is TGTGCCAGCTCACAGAGGGACTCGGCCGTTAGCGTTCAGTACTTC.

In this sample, this clonotype turned up many times. J is TRBJ2-5 and V is TRBV9, with D perhaps assigned TRBD1 or TRBD2 (5 bases each). The germline V and J ends were trimmed by 1 base and 3 bases, with 7 bases remaining between them. The CDR3 consists of 13 residues. Germline CDR1 reads SGDLS; CDR2 reads YYNGEE. Here the CDR3 reads CASSVMGEETQYF. The CDR3 coding sequence is TGTGCCAGCAGCGTAATGGGGGAAGAGACCCAGTACTTC.

This clonotype was recorded at least ten times. V gene TRBV18 combines with J gene TRBJ1-1; 8 bases line up with TRBD1. Germline trimming cut 1 base from V and 0 bases from J; bases unmatched to any gene: 1. The germline gives CDR1 KGHSH, CDR2 LQKENI. The CDR3 consists of 15 residues. The CDR3 here is CASSPRTGMNTEAFF. In DNA form, the CDR3 reads TGTGCCAGCTCACCACGGACAGGGATGAACACTGAAGCTTTCTTT.

In this sample, this clonotype turned up many times. The chain uses TRBV10-3 and TRBJ2-7; 10 bases match TRBD1. The CDR3 has 15 residues. With 5 bases clipped from V and 0 bases from J, the junction kept 4 bases outside the gene matches. Germline CDR1 reads ENHRY; CDR2 reads SYGVKD. CDR3 in DNA: TGTGCCATCAGTCCGGGACAGGGGCGCTCCTACGAGCAGTACTTC. Protein product: CAISPGQGRSYEQYF.

This clonotype was detected many times. This chain links TRBV6-2 or TRBV6-3 with TRBJ2-7, with unresolved D. V gave up 6 bases and J gave up 3 bases, with 9 bases separating them. Per the germline V gene, CDR1 is MNHEY and CDR2 is SVGEGT. The CDR3 contains 12 residues. In DNA form, the CDR3 reads TGTGCCAGCAGCCCAGTATACTACGAGCAGTACTTC. Its protein is CASSPVYYEQYF.

Ten or more counts support this clonotype. This chain uses TRBV20-1 with TRBJ1-5, with a weak D call TRBD1 (5 bases). The V gene lost 3 bases and the J gene lost 4 bases, with 16 bases spanning the gap. The CDR3 is made up of 15 amino acids. Germline V gene lookup returns CDR1 DFQATT and CDR2 SNEGSKA (reference sequence). The CDR3 loop reads CSARDSNDRNQPQHF. CDR3 nucleotides: TGCAGTGCTAGGGACTCTAACGACAGAAATCAGCCCCAGCATTTT.

This clonotype was observed at least ten times. The rearrangement joins TRBV9 to TRBJ2-7; 11 bases line up with TRBD1. The V gene's germline CDR1 is SGDLS and CDR2 YYNGEE. The CDR3 spans 16 residues. V gave up 3 bases and J gave up 0 bases; unmatched junction bases: 5. This CDR3 is CASSGGGQGASYEQYF. The CDR3 DNA reads TGTGCCAGCAGCGGCGGAGGACAGGGGGCCTCCTACGAGCAGTACTTC.

V usage is TRBV6-2 or TRBV6-3 and J usage is TRBJ2-7, with D unclear. The V and J ends lost 2 bases and 7 bases respectively, with 15 bases between them. Germline CDR1 reads MNHEY; CDR2 reads SVGEGT. CDR3 size: 14 residues. The CDR3 sequence: CASSYRLPRLEQYF. The CDR3 region has the DNA TGTGCCAGCAGTTACCGGTTACCCCGTCTAGAGCAGTACTTC.